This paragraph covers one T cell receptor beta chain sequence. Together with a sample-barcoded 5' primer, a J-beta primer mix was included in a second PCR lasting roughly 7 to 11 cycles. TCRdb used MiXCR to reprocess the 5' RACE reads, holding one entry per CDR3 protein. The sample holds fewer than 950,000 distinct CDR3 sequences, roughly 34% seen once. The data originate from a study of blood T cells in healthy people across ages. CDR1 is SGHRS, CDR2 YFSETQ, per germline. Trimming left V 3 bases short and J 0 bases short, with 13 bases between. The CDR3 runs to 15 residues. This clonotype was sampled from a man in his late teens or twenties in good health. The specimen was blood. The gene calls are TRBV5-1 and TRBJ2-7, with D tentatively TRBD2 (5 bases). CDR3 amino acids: CASSWGVSGSYEQYF. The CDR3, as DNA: TGCGCCAGCAGCTGGGGAGTGAGCGGCTCCTACGAGCAGTACTTC.